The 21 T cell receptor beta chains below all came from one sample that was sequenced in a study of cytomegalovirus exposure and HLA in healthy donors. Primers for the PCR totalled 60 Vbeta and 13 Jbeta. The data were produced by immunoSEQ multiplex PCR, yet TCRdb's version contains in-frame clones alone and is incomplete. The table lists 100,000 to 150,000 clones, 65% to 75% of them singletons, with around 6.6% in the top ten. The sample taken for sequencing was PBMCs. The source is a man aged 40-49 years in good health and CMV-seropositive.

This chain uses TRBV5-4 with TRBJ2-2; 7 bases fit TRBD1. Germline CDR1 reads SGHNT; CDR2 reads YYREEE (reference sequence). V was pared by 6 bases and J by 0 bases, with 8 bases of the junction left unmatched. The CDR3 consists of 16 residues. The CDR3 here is CASKSGTVSNTGELFF. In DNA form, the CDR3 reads TGTGCCAGCAAATCTGGGACAGTGTCGAACACCGGGGAGCTGTTTTTT.

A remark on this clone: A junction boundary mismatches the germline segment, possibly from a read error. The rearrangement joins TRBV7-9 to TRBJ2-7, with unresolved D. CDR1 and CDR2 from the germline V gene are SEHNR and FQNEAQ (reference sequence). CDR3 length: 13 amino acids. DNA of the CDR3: TGTTCCAGCACTTTTAGCATTTCCTACGAGCAGTACTTC. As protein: CSSTFSISYEQYF.

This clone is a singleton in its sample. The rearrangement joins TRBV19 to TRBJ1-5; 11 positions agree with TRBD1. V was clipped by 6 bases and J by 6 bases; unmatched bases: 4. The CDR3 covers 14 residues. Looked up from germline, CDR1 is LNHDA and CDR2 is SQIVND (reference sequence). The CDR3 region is CASRWTGGVQPQHF. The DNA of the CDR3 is TGTGCCAGTAGGTGGACAGGGGGCGTTCAGCCCCAGCATTTT.

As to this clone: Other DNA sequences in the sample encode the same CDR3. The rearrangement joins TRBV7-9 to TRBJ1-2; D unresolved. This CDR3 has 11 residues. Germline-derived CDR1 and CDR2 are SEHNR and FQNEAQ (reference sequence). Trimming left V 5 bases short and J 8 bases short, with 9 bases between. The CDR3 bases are TGTGCCAGCAGCCTTAGAGGAGGCTACACCTTC. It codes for CASSLRGGYTF.

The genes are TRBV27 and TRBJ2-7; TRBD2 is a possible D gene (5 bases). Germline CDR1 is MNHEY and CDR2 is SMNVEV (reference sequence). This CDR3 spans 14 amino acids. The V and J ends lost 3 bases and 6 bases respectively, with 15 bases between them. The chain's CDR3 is CASSFGLALREQYF. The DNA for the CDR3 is TGTGCCAGCAGTTTCGGCCTAGCCTTGCGCGAGCAGTACTTC.

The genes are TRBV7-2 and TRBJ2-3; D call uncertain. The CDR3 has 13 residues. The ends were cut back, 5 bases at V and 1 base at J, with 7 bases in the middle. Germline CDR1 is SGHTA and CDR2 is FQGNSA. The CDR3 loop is CASSPSGTDTQYF. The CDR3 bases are TGTGCCAGCAGCCCGTCAGGCACAGATACGCAGTATTTT.

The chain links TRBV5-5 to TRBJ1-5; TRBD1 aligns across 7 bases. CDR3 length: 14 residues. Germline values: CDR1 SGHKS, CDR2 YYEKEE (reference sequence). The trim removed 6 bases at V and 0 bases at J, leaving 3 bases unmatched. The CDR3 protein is CASKTGDSNQPQHF. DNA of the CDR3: TGTGCCAGCAAAACAGGGGATAGCAATCAGCCCCAGCATTTT.

Here the CDR3 reads CASSLGPGGRYEQYF. In DNA, the CDR3 is TGTGCCAGCAGCTTGGGGCCAGGGGGTAGGTACGAGCAGTACTTC. The J gene is TRBJ2-7, the V gene TRBV5-5; 7 bases are a match to TRBD1. Germline V gene lookup returns CDR1 SGHKS and CDR2 YYEKEE (reference sequence). With V trimmed by 0 bases and J by 4 bases, 7 bases remained unmatched. There are 15 residues in the CDR3.

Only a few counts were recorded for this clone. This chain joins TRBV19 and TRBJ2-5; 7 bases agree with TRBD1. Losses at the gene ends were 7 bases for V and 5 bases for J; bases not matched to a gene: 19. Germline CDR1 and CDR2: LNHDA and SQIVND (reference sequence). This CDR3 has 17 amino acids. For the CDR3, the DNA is TGTGCCAGTAACGTGAAAGAGGAACAGGGGATTTATGAGACCCAGTACTTC. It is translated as CASNVKEEQGIYETQYF. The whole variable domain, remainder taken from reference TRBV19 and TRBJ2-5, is DGGITQSPKYLFRKEGQNVTLSCEQNLNHDAMYWYRQDPGQGLRLIYYSQIVNDFQKGDIAEGYSVSREKKESFPLTVTSAQKNPTAFYLCASNVKEEQGIYETQYFGPGTRLLVL.

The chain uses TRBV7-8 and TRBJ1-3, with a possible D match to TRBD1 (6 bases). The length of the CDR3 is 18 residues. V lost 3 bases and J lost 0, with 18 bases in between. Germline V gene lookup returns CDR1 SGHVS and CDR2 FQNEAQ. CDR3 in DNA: TGTGCCAGCAGCTTGGACAGACGTGCTGCGAGCTCTGGAAACACCATATATTTT. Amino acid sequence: CASSLDRRAASSGNTIYF.

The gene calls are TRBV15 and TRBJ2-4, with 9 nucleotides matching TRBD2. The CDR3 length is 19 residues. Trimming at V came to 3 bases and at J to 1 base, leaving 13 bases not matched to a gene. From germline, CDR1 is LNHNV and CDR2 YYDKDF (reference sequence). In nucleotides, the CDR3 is TGTGCCACCAGCAGGACCGGGACTAGCCGTCCCGGGGCCAAAAACATTCAGTACTTC. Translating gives CATSRTGTSRPGAKNIQYF.

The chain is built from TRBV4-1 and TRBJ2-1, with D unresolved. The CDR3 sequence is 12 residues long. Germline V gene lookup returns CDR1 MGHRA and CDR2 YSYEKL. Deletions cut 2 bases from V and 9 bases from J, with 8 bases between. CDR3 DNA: TGCGCCAGCAGCCAATCCCTCGGTGAGCAGTTCTTC. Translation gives CASSQSLGEQFF.

The CDR3 region is CASSLVAGIAKNIQYF. The CDR3 DNA is TGTGCCAGCAGCTTAGTTGCAGGGATAGCCAAAAACATTCAGTACTTC. The chain employs TRBV7-9 and TRBJ2-4; D is possibly TRBD1 (5 bases). Trimming stripped 1 base from V and 0 bases from J, with 10 bases between. Germline CDR1 and CDR2: SEHNR and FQNEAQ (reference sequence). CDR3 length equals 16 residues.

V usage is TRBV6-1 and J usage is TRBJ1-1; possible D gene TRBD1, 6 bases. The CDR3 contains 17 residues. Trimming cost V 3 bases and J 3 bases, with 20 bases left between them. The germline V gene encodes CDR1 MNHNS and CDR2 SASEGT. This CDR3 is CASSEGAGRGKHTEAFF. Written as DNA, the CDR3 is TGTGCCAGCAGTGAGGGGGCGGGGAGGGGTAAGCACACTGAAGCTTTCTTT.

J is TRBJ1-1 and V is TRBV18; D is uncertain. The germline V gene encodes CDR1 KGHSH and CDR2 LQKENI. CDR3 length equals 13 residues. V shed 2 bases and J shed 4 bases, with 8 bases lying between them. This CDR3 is CASSPYTTTEAFF. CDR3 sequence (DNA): TGTGCCAGCTCACCATACACAACCACTGAAGCTTTCTTT.

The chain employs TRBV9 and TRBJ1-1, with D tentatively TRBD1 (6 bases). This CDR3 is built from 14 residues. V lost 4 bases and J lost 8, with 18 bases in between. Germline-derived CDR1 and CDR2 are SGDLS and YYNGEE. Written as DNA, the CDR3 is TGTGCCAGCAGCCCTTTTTACAGGGCTGAAGAAGCTTTCTTT. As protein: CASSPFYRAEEAFF.

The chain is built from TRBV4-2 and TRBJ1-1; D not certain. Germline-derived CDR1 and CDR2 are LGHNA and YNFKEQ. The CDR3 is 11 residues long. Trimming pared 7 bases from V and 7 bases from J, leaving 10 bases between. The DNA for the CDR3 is TGTGCCAGCATTTTATCGCGTGAAGCTTTCTTT. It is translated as CASILSREAFF.

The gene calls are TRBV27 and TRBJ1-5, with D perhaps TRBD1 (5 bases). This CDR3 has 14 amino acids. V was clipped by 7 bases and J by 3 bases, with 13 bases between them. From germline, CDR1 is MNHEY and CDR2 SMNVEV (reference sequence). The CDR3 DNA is TGTGCCAGCAAGGGCCGGGGGAACAATCAGCCCCAGCATTTT. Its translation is CASKGRGNNQPQHF.

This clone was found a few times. Here the CDR3 reads CASSRTGETNQPQHF. DNA of the CDR3: TGTGCCAGTAGTCGGACAGGGGAAACCAATCAGCCCCAGCATTTT. The chain employs TRBV19 and TRBJ1-5; 9 nucleotides agree with TRBD1. Germline CDR1 LNHDA, CDR2 SQIVND (reference sequence). There are 15 residues in the CDR3. Trimming removed 5 bases from V and 3 bases from J; junction bases left unmatched: 5. Filled out from reference TRBV19 and TRBJ1-5, the complete variable domain reads DGGITQSPKYLFRKEGQNVTLSCEQNLNHDAMYWYRQDPGQGLRLIYYSQIVNDFQKGDIAEGYSVSREKKESFPLTVTSAQKNPTAFYLCASSRTGETNQPQHFGDGTRLSIL.

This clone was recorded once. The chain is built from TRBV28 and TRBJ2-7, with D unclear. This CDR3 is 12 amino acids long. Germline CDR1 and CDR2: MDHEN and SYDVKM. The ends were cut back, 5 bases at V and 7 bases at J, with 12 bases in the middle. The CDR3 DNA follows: TGTGCCAGCAGTCTGGCCGCCTGGGAGCAGTACTTC. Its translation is CASSLAAWEQYF. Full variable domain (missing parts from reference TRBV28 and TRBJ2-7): DVKVTQSSRYLVKRTGEKVFLECVQDMDHENMFWYRQDPGLGLRLIYFSYDVKMKEKGDIPEGYSVSREKKERFSLILESASTNQTSMYLCASSLAAWEQYFGPGTRLTVT.

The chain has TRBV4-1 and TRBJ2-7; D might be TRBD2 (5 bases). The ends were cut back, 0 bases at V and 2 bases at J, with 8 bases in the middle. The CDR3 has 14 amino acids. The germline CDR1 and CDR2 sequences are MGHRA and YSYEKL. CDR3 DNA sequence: TGCGCCAGCAGCCAAGAGGCGGGTACCTACGAGCAGTACTTC. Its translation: CASSQEAGTYEQYF.